This TCR beta chain was captured by sequencing in a study of blood T cell repertoires in COVID-19. Looking at the study overall: Spain, Italy and the United States supplied samples that represented acute and convalescent COVID-19. From T cells, B-cell-depleted T cells, or PBMCs came the material, which was cDNA or gDNA.

The authors' processing: Estimated nucleated cell counts came from reference gene primer amplification. Generated by immunoSEQ multiplex PCR, the TCRdb table keeps only in-frame clones and is missing some. The D gene and trimming were derived from the DNA, and the V and J assignments and clone size from that table. This sample has tens of thousands of clones, with less than 80% found just once. Germline V gives CDR1 MGHRA, CDR2 YSYEKL. CDR3 length: 17 residues. V shed 0 bases, J shed 7 bases, and the junction held 9 bases outside the gene matches. The sequencing input was peripheral blood. V gene TRBV4-1 combines with J gene TRBJ2-2, with 9 bases fitting TRBD2. The TCR was taken from a man older than 75 with acute or convalescent COVID-19. The CDR3 DNA is TGCGCCAGCAGCCAAGAGGGCCGCGGGGGGGCCCACGGGGAGCTGTTTTTT. Translation: CASSQEGRGGAHGELFF.